The 19 T cell receptor beta chains listed next were all sequenced from one sample in a study of blood T cell repertoires in COVID-19. Clones were sequenced by immunoSEQ multiplex PCR, and TCRdb holds only the in-frame ones, with some missing. Among about 68,000 clones listed, 86% were seen once. Sample: peripheral blood. The receptors originated from a woman aged 55-75 years with acute or convalescent COVID-19.

V gene TRBV11-2 combines with J gene TRBJ2-7; 9 nucleotides line up with TRBD1. This CDR3 spans 13 amino acids. V lost 6 bases and J lost 7; bases outside the gene matches: 7. CDR1 is SGHAT and CDR2 is FQNNGV in the germline V gene. The CDR3 coding sequence is TGTGCCAGCAGATCACAGGGGGCGAAAGAGCAGTACTTC. Residues: CASRSQGAKEQYF.

The rearrangement links TRBV3-1 (or the pseudogene TRBV3-2) to TRBJ2-5; no definite D call. Deletions cut 4 bases from V and 5 bases from J, with 5 bases between. CDR1 LGHDT and CDR2 YNNKEL come from the germline V gene (reference sequence). This CDR3 comprises 11 residues. The DNA of the CDR3 is TGTGCCAGCAGCCTCGGGGAGACCCAGTACTTC. This gives the protein CASSLGETQYF.

This clone appeared a single time. This sequence joins TRBV5-4 and TRBJ1-2; 8 positions match TRBD1. The length of the CDR3 is 13 residues. Germline-derived CDR1 and CDR2 are SGHNT and YYREEE (reference sequence). After removal of 6 bases from V and 5 bases from J, the junction contained 6 bases not matched to a gene. Here the CDR3 reads CASTPDRAYGYTF. CDR3 bases: TGTGCCAGCACCCCGGACAGGGCTTATGGCTACACCTTC.

The CDR3 coding sequence is TGTGCCAGTAGTACGCTTAGCGGAGGAATCCACAATGAGCAGTTCTTC. Translated: CASSTLSGGIHNEQFF. This chain joins TRBV19 and TRBJ2-1; the D gene is possibly TRBD2 (6 bases). Germline CDR1 LNHDA, CDR2 SQIVND (reference sequence). The CDR3 has 16 residues. The V and J ends lost 4 bases and 5 bases respectively, with 18 bases between them.

In nucleotides, the CDR3 is TGTGCCAGCAGTTTCGGGGGTGGAACTAATGAAAAACTGTTTTTT. Translated, it gives CASSFGGGTNEKLFF. The chain combines TRBV28 with TRBJ1-4; weak D call: TRBD1 (5 bases). Germline V CDR1 and CDR2: MDHEN, SYDVKM. The V end was cut by 3 bases, the J end by 1 base, with 9 bases between. The CDR3 is 15 amino acids. The full variable domain, its missing parts supplied by reference TRBV28 and TRBJ1-4, is DVKVTQSSRYLVKRTGEKVFLECVQDMDHENMFWYRQDPGLGLRLIYFSYDVKMKEKGDIPEGYSVSREKKERFSLILESASTNQTSMYLCASSFGGGTNEKLFFGSGTQLSVL.

V and J are TRBV5-1 and TRBJ2-5; TRBD1 aligns across 10 bases. Germline loops: CDR1 SGHRS, CDR2 YFSETQ. With 3 bases clipped from V and 3 bases from J, the junction kept 5 bases outside the gene matches. This CDR3 contains 15 residues. The CDR3 nucleotides are TGCGCCAGCAGCTACCCCGGGACAGGGGAAGAGACCCAGTACTTC. This translates into CASSYPGTGEETQYF.

The V gene is TRBV5-5, the J gene TRBJ1-3; no clear D. The germline V gene has CDR1 SGHKS and CDR2 YYEKEE (reference sequence). Trimming took 2 bases from V and 9 from J, leaving 12 bases between them. The CDR3 length is 13 residues. CDR3 DNA: TGTGCCAGCAGCTTCCCGGAGCATGGCACCATATATTTT. Protein: CASSFPEHGTIYF.

The gene calls are TRBV7-9 and TRBJ1-3, with 7 bases identical to TRBD1. The CDR3 has 17 residues. The germline gives CDR1 SEHNR, CDR2 FQNEAQ (reference sequence). The V gene end was trimmed by 2 bases and the J gene end by 1 base; junction bases not matched to a gene: 8. The CDR3 DNA reads as TGTGCCAGCAGCTTACCCTCTAACAGGGGTTCTGGAAACACCATATATTTT. Protein: CASSLPSNRGSGNTIYF. Full variable domain (missing parts from reference TRBV7-9 and TRBJ1-3): DTGVSQNPRHKITKRGQNVTFRCDPISEHNRLYWYRQTLGQGPEFLTYFQNEAQLEKSRLLSDRFSAERPKGSFSTLEIQRTEQGDSAMYLCASSLPSNRGSGNTIYFGEGSWLTVV.

The V gene is TRBV5-1, the J gene TRBJ1-1; D is ambiguous. V was clipped by 1 base and J by 1 base, with 5 bases between them. The V gene's germline CDR1 is SGHRS and CDR2 YFSETQ. The CDR3 consists of 13 residues. CDR3 sequence: CASSLTQNTEAFF. The CDR3 DNA sequence: TGCGCCAGCAGCTTGACACAGAACACTGAAGCTTTCTTT.

The V call is TRBV6-1, the J call TRBJ1-5, with D unclear. CDR1 and CDR2 (germline): MNHNS, SASEGT. CDR3 size: 16 residues. V was trimmed by 2 bases and J by 6 bases, leaving 17 bases between them. DNA of the CDR3: TGTGCCAGCAGTGAATTTAAATACGGGGAACCTCAGCCCCAGCATTTT. It translates to CASSEFKYGEPQPQHF.

The chain joins TRBV28 to TRBJ1-1; D is undetermined. Per germline, CDR1 MDHEN and CDR2 SYDVKM. This CDR3 contains 14 residues. The ends were cut back, 3 bases at V and 5 bases at J, with 13 bases in the middle. The CDR3 DNA follows: TGTGCCAGCAGTTTGTCCAGGAAATTTACTGAAGCTTTCTTT. As protein: CASSLSRKFTEAFF.

This clone showed up just a few times. The chain carries TRBV5-4 and TRBJ1-2, with D tentatively TRBD1 (5 bases). Per germline, CDR1 SGHNT and CDR2 YYREEE (reference sequence). The CDR3 has 15 amino acids. Trimming pared 4 bases from V and 3 bases from J, leaving 16 bases between. This chain's CDR3 is CASSRIAGEHYGYTF. CDR3 in DNA: TGTGCCAGCAGCCGGATTGCGGGGGAACACTATGGCTACACCTTC.

Details on this clone: Other nucleotide sequences from this sample produce the same CDR3. The CDR3 DNA reads TGTGCCAGCTCCCCAGACAGGTACTATGGCTACACCTTC. This codes for CASSPDRYYGYTF. The V and J genes are TRBV18 and TRBJ1-2; D perhaps matches TRBD1 (6 bases). Germline CDR1 is KGHSH and CDR2 is LQKENI. The CDR3 is 13 residues long. Trimming removed 6 bases at V and 3 bases at J, with 11 bases between.

The chain employs TRBV7-4 and TRBJ2-7; 10 bases map to TRBD2. Germline CDR1 SGHVT, CDR2 SQSDAQ. Trimming cost V 7 bases and J 3 bases; bases outside gene matches: 21. This CDR3 is 19 amino acids long. Here the CDR3 DNA reads TGTGCCAGCACTCCCTCTCTCGAGCGGGAGGGCCGAGGTCACTACGAGCAGTACTTC. Translation: CASTPSLEREGRGHYEQYF.

The rearrangement joins TRBV29-1 to TRBJ1-1, with 7 bases matching TRBD1. Germline V gives CDR1 SQVTM, CDR2 ANQGSEA. The J segment lost 1 base and the V segment lost 7 bases, leaving 9 bases of the junction unmatched. The length of the CDR3 is 14 residues. CDR3 amino acids: CSARDRVKNTEAFF. The CDR3 coding sequence is TGCAGCGCTCGAGACAGGGTGAAGAACACTGAAGCTTTCTTT.

The chain recombines TRBV7-2 with TRBJ2-5; TRBD2 matches 11 bases. The CDR3 loop spans 16 amino acids. The V segment lost 5 bases and the J segment 5 bases; nucleotides outside the gene matches: 10. The germline gives CDR1 SGHTA, CDR2 FQGNSA. The DNA of the CDR3 is TGTGCCAGCAGCCTTTCCCTAGCGGGGGGTGAGGAGACCCAGTACTTC. Its translation: CASSLSLAGGEETQYF.

The gene calls are TRBV6-5 and TRBJ2-1; D is perhaps TRBD2 (6 bases). V was shortened by 8 bases and J by 7 bases, with 12 bases between the two germline ends. The CDR3 consists of 12 residues. CDR1 and CDR2 from the germline V gene are MNHEY and SVGAGI. CDR3 bases: TGTGCCAGCTGGAGGGGTGGGAATGAGCAGTTCTTC. This codes for CASWRGGNEQFF.

The rearrangement links TRBV4-1 to TRBJ2-1; TRBD2 agrees at 11 bases. The germline V gene has CDR1 MGHRA and CDR2 YSYEKL. The CDR3 contains 17 residues. The trim removed 2 bases at V and 7 bases at J, leaving 10 bases unmatched. This chain's CDR3 is CASSQLAGTSGGNEQFF. DNA of the CDR3: TGCGCCAGCAGCCAATTAGCCGGGACTAGCGGTGGAAATGAGCAGTTCTTC.

J is TRBJ2-7 and V is TRBV5-5; 7 bases are shared with TRBD1. The length of the CDR3 is 14 residues. From germline, CDR1 is SGHKS and CDR2 YYEKEE (reference sequence). Trimming cost V 3 bases and J 3 bases; bases outside gene matches: 6. CDR3 protein: CASSYPGTVYEQYF. As DNA, the CDR3 is TGTGCCAGCAGCTATCCCGGGACAGTCTACGAGCAGTACTTC.